The following is a TCR beta chain sequence with its context. The entry originates in a study of T cells in tumors after PD-1 blockade. The wider study: Patients had no prior checkpoint blockade, systemic immunosuppressants, or anti-cancer therapy within 4 weeks. Each patient got pembrolizumab 200 mg every 3 weeks or cemiplimab 350 mg every 2 weeks. Mean per blood sample: 95,000 to 130,000 templates (roughly 22,000-270,000), 36,536 unique clonotypes.

The data were produced by immunoSEQ multiplex PCR, yet TCRdb's version contains in-frame clones alone and is incomplete. The sample has 45,000 to 60,000 clones, 79% seen once. CDR1 SGHTA and CDR2 FQGTGA come from the germline V gene. The CDR3 has 16 amino acids. V dropped 4 bases and J dropped 3; count of bases not matched to a gene: 3. Input was 616 ng to 6,004 ng of genomic DNA from tumor or blood. The chain joins TRBV7-3 to TRBJ2-2; 12 nucleotides match TRBD2. The TCR originated in a human donor with advanced basal cell or squamous cell carcinoma (not recorded which). The sample here was PBMCs, taken before anti-PD-1 therapy. The CDR3 sequence is CASSSPSGGDTGELFF. Here the CDR3 DNA reads TGTGCCAGCAGCTCACCTAGCGGGGGGGACACCGGGGAGCTGTTTTTT.